Reported below is one T cell receptor (beta chain). Its antigen is still unknown. The sample originates from a study of radiotherapy plus CTLA-4 blockade in lung cancer. CDR1 is SNHLY, CDR2 FYNNEI, per germline. The CDR3 has 19 residues. V lost 5 bases and J lost 3, with 25 bases in between. Study results and limitations: After treatment with radiotherapy plus ipilimumab, TCR clones that came from the tumor expanded in blood.

Method: immunoSEQ multiplex PCR; TCRdb's copy keeps in-frame clones and lacks some. The table shows 90,000 to 130,000 clones, with approximately 80% occurring only once. The sequence derives from a human donor with non-small cell lung cancer that progressed on radiotherapy plus ipilimumab. Some clones in this sample may be carry-over from other donors' samples. The rearrangement uses TRBV2 and TRBJ2-2; a weak D match, TRBD2 (7 bases). The source was peripheral blood, collected from a patient treated with radiotherapy plus ipilimumab. In DNA form, the CDR3 reads TGTGCCAGCAGTTTCCTTCGTGGGGGGGGCTTCACGGACACCGGGGAGCTGTTTTTT. Amino acids: CASSFLRGGGFTDTGELFF.